This T cell receptor (beta chain) was observed in a study of blood T cell repertoires in COVID-19. Study in general: T cells, B-cell-depleted T cells, or PBMCs supplied cDNA or gDNA.

Clones were read by immunoSEQ multiplex PCR, and TCRdb kept only the in-frame ones, dropping some. This sample carries about 140,000 clones, 88% of them seen once, and the ten largest clones take less than 2%. There are 12 residues in the CDR3. With 4 bases removed from V and 5 bases from J, the gap between germline ends came to 9 bases. Germline CDR1 and CDR2: MNHNY and SVGAGI (reference sequence). The chain couples TRBV6-6 to TRBJ2-7; D remains ambiguous. The sequencing sample was made of peripheral blood. The TCR sequence derives from an older man with acute or convalescent COVID-19. CDR3 residues: CASSSSRNEQYF. The CDR3 DNA follows: TGTGCCAGCAGTTCCTCGAGGAACGAGCAGTACTTC.